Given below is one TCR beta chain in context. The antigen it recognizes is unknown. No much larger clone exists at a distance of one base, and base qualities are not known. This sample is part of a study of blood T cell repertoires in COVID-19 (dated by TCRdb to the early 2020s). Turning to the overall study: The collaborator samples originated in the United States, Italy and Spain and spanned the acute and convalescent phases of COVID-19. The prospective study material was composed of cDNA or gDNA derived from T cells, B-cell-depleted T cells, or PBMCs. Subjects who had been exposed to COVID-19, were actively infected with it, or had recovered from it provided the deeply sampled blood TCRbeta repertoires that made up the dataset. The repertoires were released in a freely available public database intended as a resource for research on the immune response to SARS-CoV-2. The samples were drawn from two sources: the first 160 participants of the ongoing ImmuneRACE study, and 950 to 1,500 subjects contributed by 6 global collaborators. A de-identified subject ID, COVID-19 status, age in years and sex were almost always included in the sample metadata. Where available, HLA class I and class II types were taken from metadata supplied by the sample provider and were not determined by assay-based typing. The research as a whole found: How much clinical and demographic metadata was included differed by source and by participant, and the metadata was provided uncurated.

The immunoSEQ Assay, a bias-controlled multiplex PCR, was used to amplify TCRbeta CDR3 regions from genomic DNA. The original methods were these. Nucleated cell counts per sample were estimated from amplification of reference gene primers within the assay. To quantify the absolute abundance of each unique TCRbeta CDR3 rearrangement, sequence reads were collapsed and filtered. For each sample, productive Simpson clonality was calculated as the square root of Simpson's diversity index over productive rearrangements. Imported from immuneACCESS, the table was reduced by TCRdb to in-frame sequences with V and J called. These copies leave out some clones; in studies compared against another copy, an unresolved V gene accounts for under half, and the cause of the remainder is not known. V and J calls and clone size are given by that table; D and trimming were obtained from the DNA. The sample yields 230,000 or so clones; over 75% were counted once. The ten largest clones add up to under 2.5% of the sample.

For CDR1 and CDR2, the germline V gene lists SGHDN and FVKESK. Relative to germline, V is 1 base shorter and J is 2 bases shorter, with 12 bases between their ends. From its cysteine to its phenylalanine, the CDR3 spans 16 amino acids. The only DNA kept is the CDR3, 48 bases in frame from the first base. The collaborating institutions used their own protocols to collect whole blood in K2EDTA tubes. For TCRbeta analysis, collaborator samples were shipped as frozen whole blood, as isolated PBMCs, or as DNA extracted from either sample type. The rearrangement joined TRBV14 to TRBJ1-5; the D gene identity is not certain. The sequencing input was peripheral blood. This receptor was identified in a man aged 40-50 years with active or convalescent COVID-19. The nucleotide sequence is TGTGCCAGCAGCCAAGGAGCCGACGGGGGCAATCAGCCCCAGCATTTT. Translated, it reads CASSQGADGGNQPQHF.